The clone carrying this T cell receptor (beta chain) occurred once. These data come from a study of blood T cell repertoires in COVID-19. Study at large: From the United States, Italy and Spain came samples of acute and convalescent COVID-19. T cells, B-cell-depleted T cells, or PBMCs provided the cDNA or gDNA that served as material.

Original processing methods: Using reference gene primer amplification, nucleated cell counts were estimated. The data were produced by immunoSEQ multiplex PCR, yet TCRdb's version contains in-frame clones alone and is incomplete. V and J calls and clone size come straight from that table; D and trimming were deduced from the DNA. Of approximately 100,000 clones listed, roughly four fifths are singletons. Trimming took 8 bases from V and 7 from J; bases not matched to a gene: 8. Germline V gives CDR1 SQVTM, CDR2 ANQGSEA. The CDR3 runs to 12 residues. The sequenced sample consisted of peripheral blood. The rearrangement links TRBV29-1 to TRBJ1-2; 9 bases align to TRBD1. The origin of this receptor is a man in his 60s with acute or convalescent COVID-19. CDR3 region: CSTGTGNSGYTF. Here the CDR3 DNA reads TGCAGCACCGGGACAGGGAATAGTGGCTACACCTTC.